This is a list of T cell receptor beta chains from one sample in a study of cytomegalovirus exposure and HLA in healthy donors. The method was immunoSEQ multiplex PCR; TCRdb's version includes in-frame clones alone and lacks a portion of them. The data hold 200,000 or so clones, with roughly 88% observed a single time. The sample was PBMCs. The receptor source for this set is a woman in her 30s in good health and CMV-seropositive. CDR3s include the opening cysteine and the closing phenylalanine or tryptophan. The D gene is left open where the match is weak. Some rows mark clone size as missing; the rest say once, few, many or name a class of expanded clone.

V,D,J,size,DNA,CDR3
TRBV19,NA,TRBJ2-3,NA,TGTGCCAGTACTAGCCAACGAGGCACAGATACGCAGTATTTT,CASTSQRGTDTQYF
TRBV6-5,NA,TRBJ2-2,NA,TGTGCCAGCATCCGGGGAGGATCGGGCGGGGAGCTGTTTTTT,CASIRGGSGGELFF
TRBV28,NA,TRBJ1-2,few,TGTGCCAGCAAGGGGGACCCTGGCTATGGCTACACCTTC,CASKGDPGYGYTF
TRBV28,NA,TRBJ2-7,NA,TGTGCCAGCAGTTTGTCGGTCCCCTCCTACGAGCAGTACTTC,CASSLSVPSYEQYF
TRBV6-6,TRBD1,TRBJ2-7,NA,TGTGCCAGCAGTTACCGTTCGGGACAGGGAGACGAGCAGTACTTC,CASSYRSGQGDEQYF
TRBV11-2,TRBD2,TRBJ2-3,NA,TGTGCCAGCAGCCCACTAGCGGTTAGCACAGATACGCAGTATTTT,CASSPLAVSTDTQYF
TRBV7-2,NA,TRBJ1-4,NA,TGTGCCAGCAGCTTCACCGGGAGAGGCACTGAAAAACTGTTTTTT,CASSFTGRGTEKLFF
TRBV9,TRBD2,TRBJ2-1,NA,TGTGCCAGCACCCCCGGGACTACGTACAATGAGCAGTTCTTC,CASTPGTTYNEQFF
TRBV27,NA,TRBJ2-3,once,TGTGCCAGCAGTTTAGGGCCATGGGATACGCAGTATTTT,CASSLGPWDTQYF
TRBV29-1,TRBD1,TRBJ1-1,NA,TGCAGCACTGGGGGGACAGGAGGGCGAGTCACTGAAGCTTTCTTT,CSTGGTGGRVTEAFF
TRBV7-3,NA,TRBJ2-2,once,TGTGCCAGCAGCCCGACTAGGGACACCGGGGAGCTGTTTTTT,CASSPTRDTGELFF
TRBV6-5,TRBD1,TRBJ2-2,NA,TGTGCCAGCAGAAAAGGACAGGGTAGTACCGGGGAGCTGTTTTTT,CASRKGQGSTGELFF
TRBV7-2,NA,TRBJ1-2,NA,TGTGCCAGCAGGCGGGGGGGCGCTTCGTATGGCTACACCTTC,CASRRGGASYGYTF
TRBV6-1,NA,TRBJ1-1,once,TGTGCCAGCAGTGAAGGGCGGGGGGCGCGGAACACTGAAGCTTTCTTT,CASSEGRGARNTEAFF
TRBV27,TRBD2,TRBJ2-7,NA,TGTGCCAGCAGTCGCACGGTAGCGGGAGCCTACGAGCAGTACTTC,CASSRTVAGAYEQYF
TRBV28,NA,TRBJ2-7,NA,TGTGCCAGCATATCAAGTTTGGGCGAAACCCCTACCTACGAGCAGTACTTC,CASISSLGETPTYEQYF
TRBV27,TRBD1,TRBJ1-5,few,TGTGCCAGCAGTTCACAACCGGGACAGGATCAGCCCCAGCATTTT,CASSSQPGQDQPQHF
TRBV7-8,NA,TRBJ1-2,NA,TGTGCCAGCAGCCCTCGGAACTATGGCTACACCTTC,CASSPRNYGYTF
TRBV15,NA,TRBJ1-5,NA,TGTGCCACCAGCAGAGGGGGTGGGGCGGTTGCGCCCCAGCATTTT,CATSRGGGAVAPQHF
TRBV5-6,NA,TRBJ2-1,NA,TGTGCCAGCAGCTTTTTCGGGGAATCACACAATGAGCAGTTCTTC,CASSFFGESHNEQFF
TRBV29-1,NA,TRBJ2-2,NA,TGCAGCGTCGACAGAACGAACACCGGGGAGCTGTTTTTT,CSVDRTNTGELFF
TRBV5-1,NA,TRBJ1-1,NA,TGCGCCAGCAGCCAAACGCTTACAGGGCGCAATGAAGCTTTCTTT,CASSQTLTGRNEAFF
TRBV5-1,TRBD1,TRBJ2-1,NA,TGCGCCAGCAGCCCCCAAGGCGGACAGGGTAATGCTGAGCAGTTCTTC,CASSPQGGQGNAEQFF
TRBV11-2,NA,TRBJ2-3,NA,TGTGCCAGCAGCTTTAGAGCGGGTGGAGGAGATACGCAGTATTTT,CASSFRAGGGDTQYF
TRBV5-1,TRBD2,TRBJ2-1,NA,TGCGCCAGCAGCTTTGGGGGACTAGCGGGAGGGCACAATGAGCAGTTCTTC,CASSFGGLAGGHNEQFF
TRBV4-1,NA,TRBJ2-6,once,TGCGCCAGCAGCCACTCTGGGGAGGCTGCCTTTGGGGCCAACGTCCTGACTTTC,CASSHSGEAAFGANVLTF
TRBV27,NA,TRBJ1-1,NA,TGTGCCAGCAGTGCGATCGACAGTACGACTGAAGCTTTCTTT,CASSAIDSTTEAFF
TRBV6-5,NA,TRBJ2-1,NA,TGTGCCACCGCCCAGGGGCTACCTGCTGAGCAGTTCTTC,CATAQGLPAEQFF
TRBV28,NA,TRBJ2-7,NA,TGTGCCAGCAAAGGGGCCGGGAGCATATACGAGCAGTACTTC,CASKGAGSIYEQYF
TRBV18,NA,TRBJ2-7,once,TGTGCCAGCTCACCAAACGCAGGGGAACAACACGAGCAGTACTTC,CASSPNAGEQHEQYF
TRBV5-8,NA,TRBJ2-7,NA,TGTGCCAGCAGCGGACTCCTGGGTCCCTACGAGCAGTACTTC,CASSGLLGPYEQYF
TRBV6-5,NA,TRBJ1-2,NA,TGTGCCAGCACCAATCTAGGCTATGGCTACACCTTC,CASTNLGYGYTF
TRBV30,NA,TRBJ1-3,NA,TGTGCCTGGAGTTTGGCCCTTGGAGGGCGAAGCACCATATATTTT,CAWSLALGGRSTIYF
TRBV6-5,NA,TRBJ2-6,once,TGTGCCAGTTACAGGGCGATCGCTGGGGCCAACGTCCTGACTTTC,CASYRAIAGANVLTF
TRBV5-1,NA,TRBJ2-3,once,TGCGCCAGCAGCTTGCGGTTGGCGGCCGACACAGATACGCAGTATTTT,CASSLRLAADTDTQYF
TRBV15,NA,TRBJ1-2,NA,TGTGCCACCAGCAGAGATACGGGGTATGGCTACACCTTC,CATSRDTGYGYTF
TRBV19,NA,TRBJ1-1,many,TGTGCCAGTAGTATCCAGGGGTTCAACACTGAAGCTTTCTTT,CASSIQGFNTEAFF
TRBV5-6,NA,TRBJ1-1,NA,TGTGCCAGCAGTCTCGCGGGGGACACTGAAGCTTTCTTT,CASSLAGDTEAFF
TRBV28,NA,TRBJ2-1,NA,TGTGCCAGCAGTTTATGGGCCGGGGGAGCAAGGGAGCAGTTCTTC,CASSLWAGGAREQFF
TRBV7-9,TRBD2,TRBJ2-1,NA,TGTGCCAGCAGCTCGACAAAAACTAGCGGGAGCTACAATGAGCAGTTCTTC,CASSSTKTSGSYNEQFF
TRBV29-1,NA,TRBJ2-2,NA,TGCAGCGTCCACTTGGACGGATCTGGGAGCGGGGAGCTGTTTTTT,CSVHLDGSGSGELFF
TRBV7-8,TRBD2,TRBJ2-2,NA,TGTGCCAGCAGCTTCGGACTAGCGGGAGGGAGAGGGACCGGGGAGCTGTTTTTT,CASSFGLAGGRGTGELFF
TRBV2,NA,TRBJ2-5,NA,TGTGCCAGCAGCCCTGACTATCGGGAGACCCAGTACTTC,CASSPDYRETQYF
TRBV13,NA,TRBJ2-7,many,TGTGCCAGCAGCTCGCGGACTGTGAACTACGAGCAGTACTTC,CASSSRTVNYEQYF